A single sample gave rise to the 31 T cell receptor beta chains below, sequenced in a study of shared clonotypes between healthy human individuals. The protocol was immunoSEQ multiplex PCR, while the TCRdb copy is restricted to in-frame clones and leaves out a portion. The data hold a few million clones, with approximately 93% observed a single time. Sample: naive CD4+ T cells from PBMCs. The subset denotes: CD45RA+ positively selected. The receptors originated from a man younger than 35 in good health. Some clones in this sample may be carry-over from other donors' samples.

V is TRBV7-6 and J is TRBJ2-3; D uncertain. Trimming shortened V by 3 bases and J by 4 bases, and 8 bases separated the two germline ends. Germline CDR1 and CDR2: SGHVS and FNYEAQ. The CDR3 runs to 13 residues. The CDR3 nucleotides read TGTGCCAGCAGCTTTAACCAGGCAGATACGCAGTATTTT. The encoded protein is CASSFNQADTQYF.

J is TRBJ2-1 and V is TRBV4-2, with 10 bases fitting TRBD2. Germline V gene sequence: CDR1 LGHNA, CDR2 YNFKEQ. The CDR3 is 15 residues long. With 4 bases clipped from V and 3 bases from J, the junction kept 3 bases outside the gene matches. The CDR3 sequence is CASSPLAGVYNEQFF. The CDR3 DNA reads TGTGCCAGCAGCCCCCTAGCGGGAGTCTACAATGAGCAGTTCTTC.

The V gene is TRBV5-6, the J gene TRBJ1-4; D may be TRBD1 (5 bases). This CDR3 is built from 15 residues. The germline V gene encodes CDR1 SGHDT and CDR2 YYEEEE. The V end was cut by 4 bases, the J end by 7 bases, with 17 bases between. The CDR3: CASSPNGQGGEKLFF. As DNA, the CDR3 is TGTGCCAGCAGCCCGAACGGGCAGGGAGGTGAAAAACTGTTTTTT. Using reference TRBV5-6 and TRBJ1-4 for the parts outside the CDR3, the full variable domain is DAGVTQSPTHLIKTRGQQVTLRCSPKSGHDTVSWYQQALGQGPQFIFQYYEEEERQRGNFPDRFSGHQFPNYSSELNVNALLLGDSALYLCASSPNGQGGEKLFFGSGTQLSVL.

Regarding this clone: Other DNA sequences in this sample translate to the same CDR3. V usage is TRBV4-3 and J usage is TRBJ2-7; tentative D call: TRBD2 (6 bases). The CDR3 is 16 amino acids. The V gene lost 1 base and the J gene lost 1 base, with 14 bases spanning the gap. The germline V gene encodes CDR1 LGHNA and CDR2 YSLEER. CDR3 coding DNA: TGCGCCAGCAGCCAAGGAGGAGGGCGCGGGTCCTACGAGCAGTACTTC. The encoded protein is CASSQGGGRGSYEQYF.

CDR3 coding DNA: TGTGCCAGCAGCTCGGGGTTCTTTTCGCGGGCTGAAGCTTTCTTT. It is translated as CASSSGFFSRAEAFF. This chain joins TRBV7-9 and TRBJ1-1; D is unclear. Germline-derived CDR1 and CDR2 are SEHNR and FQNEAQ (reference sequence). Trimming took 4 bases from V and 6 from J, leaving 18 bases between them. The CDR3 has 15 residues.

The chain employs TRBV9 and TRBJ2-3; no clear D gene. The length of the CDR3 is 15 residues. Deletions cut 3 bases from V and 3 bases from J, with 14 bases between. Germline loops: CDR1 SGDLS, CDR2 YYNGEE. The CDR3 region is CASSDVRVGTDTQYF. Here the CDR3 DNA reads TGTGCCAGCAGCGATGTAAGGGTAGGAACAGATACGCAGTATTTT.

In the case of this clone: Other nucleotide sequences from this sample produce the same CDR3. This chain uses TRBV30 with TRBJ2-7; D ambiguous. Trimming took off 0 bases at V and 0 bases at J, with 6 bases between the two ends. CDR1 is GTSNPN and CDR2 is SVGIG in the germline V gene (reference sequence). This CDR3 spans 13 amino acids. The CDR3 region is CAWSVSSSYEQYF. The CDR3 coding sequence is TGTGCCTGGAGTGTATCCAGCTCCTACGAGCAGTACTTC. Looking up the rest from reference TRBV30 and TRBJ2-7 gives the full variable domain: SQTIHQWPATLVQPVGSPLSLECTVEGTSNPNLYWYRQAAGRGLQLLFYSVGIGQISSEVPQNLSASRPQDRQFILSSKKLLLSDSGFYLCAWSVSSSYEQYFGPGTRLTVT.

This clone was seen a single time. The chain carries TRBV23-1 and TRBJ2-7; perhaps TRBD2 as D (5 bases). TRBV23-1 is treated as an ORF (open reading frame) with a function not yet certain. The germline V and J ends were trimmed by 4 bases and 3 bases, with 13 bases remaining between them. The CDR3 has 14 amino acids. The CDR3, as DNA: TGCGCCAGCAGTCGTAGAGGAGGCGTCTACGAGCAGTACTTC. It translates to CASSRRGGVYEQYF.

This clone was found a few times. Other nucleotide sequences in the sample specify the same CDR3. This chain joins TRBV7-3 and TRBJ1-1; a weak D match, TRBD1 (5 bases). The germline CDR1 and CDR2 sequences are SGHTA and FQGTGA. This CDR3 is 15 amino acids long. The V and J ends lost 0 bases and 1 base respectively, with 9 bases between them. The CDR3 region is CASSLTSGTNTEAFF. CDR3 nucleotides: TGTGCCAGCAGCTTAACTTCCGGGACGAACACTGAAGCTTTCTTT.

This chain uses TRBV19 with TRBJ2-7, with 7 bases identical to TRBD2. Germline-derived CDR1 and CDR2 are LNHDA and SQIVND (reference sequence). Unmatched junction bases numbered 8, after V lost 5 bases and J lost 1 base. The CDR3 has 15 amino acids. The chain's CDR3 is CASSHPRGVSYEQYF. DNA of the CDR3: TGTGCCAGTAGTCACCCCCGGGGGGTTTCCTACGAGCAGTACTTC.

Of note for this clone: Additional DNA sequences in this sample encode the identical CDR3. This sequence joins TRBV6-5 and TRBJ2-7; 7 bases align to TRBD2. V trimming: 0 bases; J trimming: 3 bases; junction bases outside the gene matches: 5. This CDR3 contains 15 residues. Germline loops: CDR1 MNHEY, CDR2 SVGAGI. CDR3 loop: CASSYSGRGVYEQYF. DNA for the CDR3: TGTGCCAGCAGTTACTCGGGGAGGGGCGTCTACGAGCAGTACTTC.

This chain links TRBV5-1 with TRBJ1-2; 7 nucleotides match TRBD1. This CDR3 region has 13 residues. The germline CDR1 and CDR2 sequences are SGHRS and YFSETQ. Trimming cost V 4 bases and J 6 bases; bases outside gene matches: 6. The CDR3 coding sequence is TGCGCCAGCAGCCCACAGGGGTGGGATGGCTACACCTTC. Encoded protein: CASSPQGWDGYTF.

This chain uses TRBV5-1 with TRBJ2-3; 12 bases agree with TRBD2. V was pared by 5 bases and J by 3 bases, with 4 bases of the junction left unmatched. The germline CDR1 and CDR2 sequences are SGHRS and YFSETQ. The CDR3 length is 15 residues. The CDR3 spells CASRSGTSGTDTQYF. CDR3 nucleotide sequence: TGCGCCAGCAGATCAGGGACTAGCGGGACAGATACGCAGTATTTT.

The chain links TRBV7-9 to TRBJ1-4; D remains unclear. CDR1 and CDR2 (germline): SEHNR, FQNEAQ (reference sequence). There are 15 residues in the CDR3. Trimming removed 2 bases from V and 4 bases from J, with 11 bases in between. The CDR3 reads CASSLIWGVNEKLFF. The CDR3 DNA follows: TGTGCCAGCAGCTTAATATGGGGAGTTAATGAAAAACTGTTTTTT.

The chain uses TRBV10-3 and TRBJ2-1; 7 bases agree with TRBD1. The length of the CDR3 is 15 residues. CDR1 and CDR2 (germline): ENHRY, SYGVKD. The ends lost 3 bases at V and 6 bases at J; junction bases unmatched: 8. Here the CDR3 reads CAISERQGTGNEQFF. The CDR3 DNA follows: TGTGCCATCAGTGAAAGACAGGGAACGGGCAATGAGCAGTTCTTC.

V is TRBV28 and J is TRBJ2-1; 7 bases agree with TRBD2. This CDR3 contains 15 residues. CDR1 is MDHEN, CDR2 SYDVKM, per germline. With V trimmed by 6 bases and J by 8 bases, 13 bases remained unmatched. CDR3 sequence: CASSLGLHPGYEQFF. CDR3 bases: TGTGCCAGCAGCTTGGGACTACACCCTGGGTATGAGCAGTTCTTC.

The V and J genes are TRBV2 and TRBJ1-1; D is perhaps TRBD1 (5 bases). The CDR3 is 14 residues long. Per the germline V gene, CDR1 is SNHLY and CDR2 is FYNNEI. V was trimmed by 6 bases and J by 1 base, leaving 12 bases between them. The CDR3, as DNA: TGTGCCAGCAGAGAGAGCCAGGGGAACACTGAAGCTTTCTTT. As protein: CASRESQGNTEAFF.

The V gene is TRBV2, the J gene TRBJ1-2; TRBD1 aligns across 8 bases. There are 16 residues in the CDR3. Unmatched junction bases numbered 8, after V lost 0 bases and J lost 5 bases. Germline-derived CDR1 and CDR2 are SNHLY and FYNNEI. CDR3 amino acids: CASSEAAGQGRYGYTF. The DNA for the CDR3 is TGTGCCAGCAGTGAAGCAGCAGGACAGGGTCGTTATGGCTACACCTTC.

CDR3 DNA: TGTGCCATCAGTGAGTCGGCAGGGGCTAGGTCTGGAAACACCATATATTTT. It encodes CAISESAGARSGNTIYF. The gene calls are TRBV10-3 and TRBJ1-3; TRBD1 might be the D (6 bases). The germline V gene has CDR1 ENHRY and CDR2 SYGVKD. The CDR3 sequence is 17 residues long. V was pared by 0 bases and J by 1 base, with 13 bases between.

V gene TRBV7-3 combines with J gene TRBJ2-6; D may be TRBD2 (6 bases). Looked up from germline, CDR1 is SGHTA and CDR2 is FQGTGA. Trimming shortened V by 3 bases and J by 2 bases, and 17 bases separated the two germline ends. The CDR3 consists of 18 residues. CDR3 loop: CASSLIRGGAPGANVLTF. As DNA, the CDR3 is TGTGCCAGCAGCTTGATTCGCGGAGGGGCCCCTGGGGCCAACGTCCTGACTTTC.

The CDR3 DNA reads TGTGCCGTCTCGGAGCAGGTATACAATGAGCAGTTCTTC. The encoded protein is CAVSEQVYNEQFF. The chain carries TRBV10-3 and TRBJ2-1; D is uncertain. In germline, CDR1 is ENHRY, CDR2 SYGVKD. The ends were cut back, 11 bases at V and 4 bases at J, with 15 bases in the middle. The CDR3 consists of 13 residues.

The gene calls are TRBV27 and TRBJ2-3, with 10 bases aligning to TRBD2. Losses at the gene ends were 6 bases for V and 0 bases for J; bases not matched to a gene: 6. Per germline, CDR1 MNHEY and CDR2 SMNVEV (reference sequence). The CDR3 has 16 residues. CDR3 region: CASSALLAGSTDTQYF. The CDR3 bases are TGTGCCAGCAGCGCTTTACTAGCGGGGAGCACAGATACGCAGTATTTT.

With regard to this clone: Because the CDR3's place on the DNA is in doubt, the DNA is left out and the CDR3 is given as listed by TCRdb. The CDR3 spells CASSYLSSTSGQYF. The chain carries TRBV6-5 and TRBJ2-7; the table gives TRBD2 as D, unverified against the DNA. The germline V gene has CDR1 MNHEY and CDR2 SVGAGI. The CDR3 has 14 residues if both end residues are counted.

This clone was observed a few times. This rearrangement joins TRBV28 to TRBJ1-3, with 7 bases aligning to TRBD1. CDR3 length: 16 residues. Per germline, CDR1 MDHEN and CDR2 SYDVKM. Unmatched junction bases numbered 9, after V lost 6 bases and J lost 1 base. CDR3 residues: CASRRGQFGSGNTIYF. The CDR3 nucleotides are TGTGCCAGCAGGCGGGGACAGTTCGGGTCTGGAAACACCATATATTTT.

Remarks on this clone: The same CDR3 is also encoded by other DNA sequences in this sample. This sequence joins TRBV27 and TRBJ2-7; D unclear. From germline, CDR1 is MNHEY and CDR2 SMNVEV (reference sequence). The length of the CDR3 is 11 residues. Between the trimmed V and J ends, which lost 6 bases and 0 bases, there was a span of 3 bases. The DNA for the CDR3 is TGTGCCAGCAGGGACTCCTACGAGCAGTACTTC. Its translation: CASRDSYEQYF.

The chain is built from TRBV2 and TRBJ2-1; 7 nucleotides match TRBD2. J lost 7 bases, V lost 7 bases, and 10 bases had no gene match. The length of the CDR3 is 14 residues. Germline V gene data show CDR1 as SNHLY and CDR2 as FYNNEI. The CDR3 loop reads CASNLGGYFNEQFF. The CDR3 nucleotides read TGTGCCAGCAACCTGGGGGGGTATTTTAATGAGCAGTTCTTC.

In nucleotides, the CDR3 is TGTGCCAGCAGCATACGACAGGGGGCGGCTGAAGCTTTCTTT. This codes for CASSIRQGAAEAFF. V and J are TRBV7-3 and TRBJ1-1, with TRBD1 matching over 10 bases. Per the germline V gene, CDR1 is SGHTA and CDR2 is FQGTGA. This CDR3 spans 14 amino acids. V trimming: 5 bases; J trimming: 6 bases; junction bases outside the gene matches: 6.

With regard to this clone: Within the sample, other DNA sequences also encode this same CDR3. The rearrangement uses TRBV5-1 and TRBJ2-7, with 7 positions matching TRBD2. CDR3 length equals 14 residues. Germline CDR1 reads SGHRS; CDR2 reads YFSETQ. J was trimmed by 2 bases and V by 5 bases; bases with no gene match: 7. This CDR3 is CASRVGTTTYEQYF. The CDR3 bases are TGCGCCAGCAGGGTCGGGACTACCACCTACGAGCAGTACTTC.

The gene calls are TRBV7-8 and TRBJ2-7, with a possible D match to TRBD1 (5 bases). V lost 5 bases and J lost 2, with 16 bases in between. The CDR3 sequence is 15 residues long. Germline assignment: CDR1 SGHVS and CDR2 FQNEAQ. DNA for the CDR3: TGTGCCAGCAGCGATACTCGGACACCGCCCTACGAGCAGTACTTC. Its protein is CASSDTRTPPYEQYF.

As for this clone: The sample holds other DNA sequences that translate to the same CDR3. This chain links TRBV2 with TRBJ1-2; 7 bases match TRBD1. Germline CDR1 and CDR2: SNHLY and FYNNEI. V trimming: 5 bases; J trimming: 4 bases; junction bases outside the gene matches: 1. The CDR3 has 12 amino acids. CDR3 sequence: CASSRDSYGYTF. In DNA, the CDR3 is TGTGCCAGCAGTAGGGACAGCTATGGCTACACCTTC.

The chain recombines TRBV30 with TRBJ2-5, with D unresolved. The J call is doubtful: the DNA matches TRBJ2-7 better. CDR1 GTSNPN and CDR2 SVGIG come from the germline V gene (reference sequence). The CDR3 sequence is 12 residues long. CDR3 sequence: CAWSVLQYEQYF. Here the CDR3 DNA reads TGTGCCTGGAGTGTACTCCAGTACGAGCAGTACTTC.